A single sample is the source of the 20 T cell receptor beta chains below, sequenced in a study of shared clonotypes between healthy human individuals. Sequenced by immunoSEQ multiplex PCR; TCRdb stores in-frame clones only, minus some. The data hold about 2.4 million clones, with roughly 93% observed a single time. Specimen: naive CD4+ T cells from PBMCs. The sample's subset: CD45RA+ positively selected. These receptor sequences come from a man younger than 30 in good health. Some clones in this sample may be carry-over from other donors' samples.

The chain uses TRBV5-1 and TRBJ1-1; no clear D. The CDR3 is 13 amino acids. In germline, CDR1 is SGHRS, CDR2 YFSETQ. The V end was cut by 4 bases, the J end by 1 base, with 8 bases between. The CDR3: CASSTAENTEAFF. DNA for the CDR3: TGCGCCAGCAGCACAGCGGAGAACACTGAAGCTTTCTTT.

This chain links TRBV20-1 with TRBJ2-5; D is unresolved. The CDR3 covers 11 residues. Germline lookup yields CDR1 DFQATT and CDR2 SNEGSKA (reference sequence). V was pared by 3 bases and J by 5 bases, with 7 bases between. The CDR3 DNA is TGCAGTGCTAGTAATGTGGAGACCCAGTACTTC. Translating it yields CSASNVETQYF.

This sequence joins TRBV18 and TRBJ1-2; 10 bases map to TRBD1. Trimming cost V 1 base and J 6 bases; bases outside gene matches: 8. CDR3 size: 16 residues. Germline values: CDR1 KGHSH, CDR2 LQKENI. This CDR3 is CASSPREGDRGHGYTF. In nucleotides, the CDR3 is TGTGCCAGCTCACCACGCGAAGGGGACAGGGGTCATGGCTACACCTTC.

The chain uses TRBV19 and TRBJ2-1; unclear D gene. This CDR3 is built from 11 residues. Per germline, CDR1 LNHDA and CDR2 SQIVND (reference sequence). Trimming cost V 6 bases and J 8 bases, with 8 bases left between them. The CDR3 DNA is TGTGCCAGTAGGACAAGGGATGAGCAGTTCTTC. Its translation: CASRTRDEQFF.

The CDR3 DNA sequence: TGTGCCAGCAGTGATCTCTTCCCGGGGGCTAGGGAGCAGTACTTC. Its translation: CASSDLFPGAREQYF. The V call is TRBV6-1, the J call TRBJ2-7; either TRBD1 or TRBD2 may supply D (6 bases each). The ends were cut back, 3 bases at V and 7 bases at J, with 19 bases in the middle. Germline V CDR1 and CDR2: MNHNS, SASEGT. The CDR3 has 15 residues.

The CDR3 coding sequence is TGTGCCAGCTCTCAAAGGGGGGGCTGGTACACTGAAGCTTTCTTT. The encoded protein is CASSQRGGWYTEAFF. The genes are TRBV28 and TRBJ1-1; the D gene is possibly TRBD1 (6 bases). CDR3 size: 15 residues. Between the trimmed V and J ends, which lost 8 bases and 3 bases, there was a span of 19 bases. CDR1 and CDR2 from the germline V gene are MDHEN and SYDVKM.

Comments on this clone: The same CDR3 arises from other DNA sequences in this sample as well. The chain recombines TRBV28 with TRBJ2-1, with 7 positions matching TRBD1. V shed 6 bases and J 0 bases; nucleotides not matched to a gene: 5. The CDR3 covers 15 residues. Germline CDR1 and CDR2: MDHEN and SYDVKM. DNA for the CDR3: TGTGCCAGCAGGTCAGGGGGTAGCTCCTACAATGAGCAGTTCTTC. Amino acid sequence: CASRSGGSSYNEQFF.

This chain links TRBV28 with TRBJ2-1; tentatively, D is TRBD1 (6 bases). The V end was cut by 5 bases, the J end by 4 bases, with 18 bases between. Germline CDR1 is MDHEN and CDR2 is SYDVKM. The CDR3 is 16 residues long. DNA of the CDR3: TGTGCCAGCAGTATTCGCGGACAGTCTATGTACAATGAGCAGTTCTTC. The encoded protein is CASSIRGQSMYNEQFF.

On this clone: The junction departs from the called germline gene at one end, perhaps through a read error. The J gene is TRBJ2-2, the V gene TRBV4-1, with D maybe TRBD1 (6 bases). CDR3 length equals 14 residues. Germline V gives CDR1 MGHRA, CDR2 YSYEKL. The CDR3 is CASSQAQGPGELLF. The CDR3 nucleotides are TGCGCCAGCAGCCAAGCTCAGGGGCCCGGGGAGCTGCTTTTT.

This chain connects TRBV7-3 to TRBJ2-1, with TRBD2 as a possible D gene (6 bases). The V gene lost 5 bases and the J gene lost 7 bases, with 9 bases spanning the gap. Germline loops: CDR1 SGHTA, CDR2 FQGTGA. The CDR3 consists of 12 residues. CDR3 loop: CASSVGTNEQFF. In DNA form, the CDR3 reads TGTGCCAGCAGCGTAGGGACTAATGAGCAGTTCTTC. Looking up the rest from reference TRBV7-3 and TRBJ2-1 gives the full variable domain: GAGVSQTPSNKVTEKGKYVELRCDPISGHTALYWYRQSLGQGPEFLIYFQGTGAADDSGLPNDRFFAVRPEGSVSTLKIQRTERGDSAVYLCASSVGTNEQFFGPGTRLTVL.

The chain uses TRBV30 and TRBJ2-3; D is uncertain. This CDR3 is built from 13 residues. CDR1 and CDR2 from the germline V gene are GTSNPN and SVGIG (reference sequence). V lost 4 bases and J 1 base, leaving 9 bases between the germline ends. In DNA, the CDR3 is TGTGCCTGGATGGGTACGGGCACAGATACGCAGTATTTT. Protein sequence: CAWMGTGTDTQYF.

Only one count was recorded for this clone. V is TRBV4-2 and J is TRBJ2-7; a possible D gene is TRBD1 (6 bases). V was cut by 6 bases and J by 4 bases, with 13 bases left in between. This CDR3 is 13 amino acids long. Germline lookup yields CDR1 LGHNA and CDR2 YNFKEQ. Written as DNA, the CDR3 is TGTGCCAGCAGTTACAGGGCCGAATACGAGCAGTACTTC. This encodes CASSYRAEYEQYF.

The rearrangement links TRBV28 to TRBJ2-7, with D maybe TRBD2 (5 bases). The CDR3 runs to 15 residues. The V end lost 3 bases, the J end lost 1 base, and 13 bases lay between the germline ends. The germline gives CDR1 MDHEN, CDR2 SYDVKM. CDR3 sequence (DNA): TGTGCCAGCAGTTTGGACGGCCCGGGATCCTACGAGCAGTACTTC. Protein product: CASSLDGPGSYEQYF.

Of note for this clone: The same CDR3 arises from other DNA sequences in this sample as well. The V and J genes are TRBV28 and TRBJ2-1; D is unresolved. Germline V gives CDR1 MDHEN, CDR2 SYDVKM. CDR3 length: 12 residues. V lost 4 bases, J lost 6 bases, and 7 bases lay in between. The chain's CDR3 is CASSSPGNEQFF. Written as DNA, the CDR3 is TGTGCCAGCAGTTCTCCGGGCAATGAGCAGTTCTTC.

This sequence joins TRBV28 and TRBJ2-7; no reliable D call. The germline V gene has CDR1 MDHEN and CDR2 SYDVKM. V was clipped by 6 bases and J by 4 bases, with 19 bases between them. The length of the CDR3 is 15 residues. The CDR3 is CASSRLVTRHYEQYF. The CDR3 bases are TGTGCCAGCAGCCGCTTAGTGACCCGACATTACGAGCAGTACTTC.

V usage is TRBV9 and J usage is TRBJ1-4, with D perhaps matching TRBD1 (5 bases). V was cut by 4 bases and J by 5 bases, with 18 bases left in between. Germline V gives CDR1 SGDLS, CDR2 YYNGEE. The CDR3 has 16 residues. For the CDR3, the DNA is TGTGCCAGCAGCACTGACCCCCAAGGGACCAATGAAAAACTGTTTTTT. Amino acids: CASSTDPQGTNEKLFF.

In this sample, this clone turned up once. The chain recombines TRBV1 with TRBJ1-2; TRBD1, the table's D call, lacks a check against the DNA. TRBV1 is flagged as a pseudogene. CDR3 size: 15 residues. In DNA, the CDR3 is TGCACCAGCAGTCGCCCTAGGACAGGGAATTATGGCTACACCTTC. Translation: CTSSRPRTGNYGYTF.

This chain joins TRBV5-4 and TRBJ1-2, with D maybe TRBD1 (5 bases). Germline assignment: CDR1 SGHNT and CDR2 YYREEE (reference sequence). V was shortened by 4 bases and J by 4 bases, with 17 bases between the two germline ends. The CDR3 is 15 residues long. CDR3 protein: CASSRIGGDGYGYTF. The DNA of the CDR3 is TGTGCCAGCAGCCGGATCGGAGGGGATGGCTATGGCTACACCTTC.

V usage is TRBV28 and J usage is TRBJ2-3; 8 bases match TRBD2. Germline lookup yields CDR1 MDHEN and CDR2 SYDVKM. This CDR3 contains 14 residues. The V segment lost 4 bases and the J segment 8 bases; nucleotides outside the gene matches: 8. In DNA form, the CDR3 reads TGTGCCAGCAGTTCCGGGACTAGTCTAGGTACGCAGTATTTT. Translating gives CASSSGTSLGTQYF. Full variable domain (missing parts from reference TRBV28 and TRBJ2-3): DVKVTQSSRYLVKRTGEKVFLECVQDMDHENMFWYRQDPGLGLRLIYFSYDVKMKEKGDIPEGYSVSREKKERFSLILESASTNQTSMYLCASSSGTSLGTQYFGPGTRLTVL.

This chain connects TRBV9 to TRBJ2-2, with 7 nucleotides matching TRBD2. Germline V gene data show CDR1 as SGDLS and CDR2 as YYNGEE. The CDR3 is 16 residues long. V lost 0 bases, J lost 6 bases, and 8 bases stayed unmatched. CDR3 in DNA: TGTGCCAGCAGCGTAGAAGGAAGGGCGGGAGCCGGGGAGCTGTTTTTT. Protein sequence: CASSVEGRAGAGELFF.